This T cell receptor (beta chain) appears in the sequencing data of a study of cytomegalovirus exposure and HLA in healthy donors. The V and J ends lost 2 bases and 3 bases, in that order; junction bases with no gene match: 2. This CDR3 has 15 residues. Germline V gene sequence: CDR1 SGHRS, CDR2 YFSETQ. With 60 Vbeta and 13 Jbeta primers, the PCR was carried out. Clones were read by immunoSEQ multiplex PCR, and TCRdb kept only the in-frame ones, dropping some. Altogether fewer than 200,000 clones are present, around 69% being singletons, with the ten largest covering approximately 1.3%. The sequenced material came from PBMCs. This TCR was recovered from a man in his sixties in good health and CMV-seronegative. This chain links TRBV5-1 with TRBJ2-7; TRBD2 matches 13 bases. The CDR3 is CASSFGTSGDYEQYF. The CDR3 nucleotides are TGCGCCAGCAGCTTCGGGACTAGCGGGGACTACGAGCAGTACTTC.